The subject of this entry is one TCR beta chain. Clones were read by immunoSEQ multiplex PCR, and TCRdb kept only the in-frame ones, dropping some. The data show under 75,000 clones, with about 90% seen just once and about 0.49% held by the top ten. This sample was taken from a study of T cell changes during pregnancy in multiple sclerosis. The TCR originated in a female donor in good health, enrolled as a control in a pregnancy study. Sequences were derived from CD4+ T cells from peripheral blood mononuclear cells, sampled after pregnancy.

The CDR3 region is CASGYRGGRDTEAFF. In DNA, the CDR3 is TGTGCCAGTGGGTACAGGGGGGGTAGGGACACTGAAGCTTTCTTT. The chain combines TRBV19 with TRBJ1-1, with TRBD1 matching 8 bases. Germline V gene sequence: CDR1 LNHDA, CDR2 SQIVND (reference sequence). The junction had 11 bases not matched to a gene; V was cut back by 8 bases and J by 3 bases. The CDR3 length is 15 residues. Using reference TRBV19 and TRBJ1-1 for the parts outside the CDR3, the full variable domain is DGGITQSPKYLFRKEGQNVTLSCEQNLNHDAMYWYRQDPGQGLRLIYYSQIVNDFQKGDIAEGYSVSREKKESFPLTVTSAQKNPTAFYLCASGYRGGRDTEAFFGQGTRLTVV.